This T cell receptor beta chain was sequenced for a study of cytomegalovirus exposure and HLA in healthy donors. Across the whole study: Among the approximately 400 genotyped donors, 70% to 90% were placed in the Caucasian-associated ancestry cluster.

PCR primers comprised 60 Vbeta and 13 Jbeta primers. Sequencing was performed with immunoSEQ multiplex PCR; in TCRdb, only in-frame clones are kept and a portion is missing. The sample consists of around 100,000 clones, around two thirds of them appearing once. Trimming stripped 0 bases from V and 3 bases from J, with 5 bases between. The CDR3 is 13 residues long. CDR1 and CDR2 (germline): SQVTM, ANQGSEA. The source is a man aged 30 to 39 in good health and CMV-seropositive. The V and J genes are TRBV29-1 and TRBJ2-2; no clear D gene. Input material: PBMCs. This CDR3 is CSVEDEDTGELFF. For the CDR3, the DNA is TGCAGCGTTGAAGATGAGGACACCGGGGAGCTGTTTTTT.